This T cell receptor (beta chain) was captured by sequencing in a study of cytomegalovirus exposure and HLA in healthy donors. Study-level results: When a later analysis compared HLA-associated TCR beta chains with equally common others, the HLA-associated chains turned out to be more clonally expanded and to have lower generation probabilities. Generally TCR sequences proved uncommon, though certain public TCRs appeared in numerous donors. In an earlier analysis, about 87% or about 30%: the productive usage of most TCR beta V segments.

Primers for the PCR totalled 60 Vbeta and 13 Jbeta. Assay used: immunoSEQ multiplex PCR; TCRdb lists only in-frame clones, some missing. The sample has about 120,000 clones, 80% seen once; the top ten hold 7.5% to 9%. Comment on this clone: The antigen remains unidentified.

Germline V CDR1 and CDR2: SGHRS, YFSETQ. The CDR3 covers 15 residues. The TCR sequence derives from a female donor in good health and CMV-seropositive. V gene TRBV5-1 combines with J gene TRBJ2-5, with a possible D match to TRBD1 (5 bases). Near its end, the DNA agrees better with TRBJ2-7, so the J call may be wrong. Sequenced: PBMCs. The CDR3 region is CASSFDATAGVEQYF. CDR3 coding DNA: TGCGCCAGCAGCTTCGATGCGACAGCTGGTGTCGAGCAGTACTTC.